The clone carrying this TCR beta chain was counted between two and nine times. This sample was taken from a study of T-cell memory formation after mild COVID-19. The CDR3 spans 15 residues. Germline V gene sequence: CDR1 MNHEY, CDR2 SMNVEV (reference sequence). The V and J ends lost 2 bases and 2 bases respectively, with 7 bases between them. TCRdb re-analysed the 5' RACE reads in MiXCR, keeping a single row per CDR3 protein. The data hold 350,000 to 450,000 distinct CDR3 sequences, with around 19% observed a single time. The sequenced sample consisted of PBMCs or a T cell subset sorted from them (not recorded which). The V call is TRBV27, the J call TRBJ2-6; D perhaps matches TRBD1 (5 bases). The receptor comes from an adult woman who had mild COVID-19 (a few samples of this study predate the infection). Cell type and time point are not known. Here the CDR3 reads CASSLRGPGANVLTF. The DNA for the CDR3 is TGTGCCAGCAGTTTAAGGGGCCCTGGGGCCAACGTCCTGACTTTC.